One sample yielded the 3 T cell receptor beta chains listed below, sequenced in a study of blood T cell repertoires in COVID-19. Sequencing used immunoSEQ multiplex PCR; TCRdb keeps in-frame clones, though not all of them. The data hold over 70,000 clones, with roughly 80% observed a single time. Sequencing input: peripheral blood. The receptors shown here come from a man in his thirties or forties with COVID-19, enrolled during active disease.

CDR3 sequence (DNA): TGTGCCAGCAGCGAAAGGAAAGCCGGACAGGGAGAGGGATACACCTTC. Protein product: CASSERKAGQGEGYTF. The chain employs TRBV9 and TRBJ1-2; 8 bases are shared with TRBD1. CDR3 length equals 16 residues. Germline-derived CDR1 and CDR2 are SGDLS and YYNGEE. The V and J ends lost 3 bases and 11 bases, in that order; junction bases with no gene match: 18.

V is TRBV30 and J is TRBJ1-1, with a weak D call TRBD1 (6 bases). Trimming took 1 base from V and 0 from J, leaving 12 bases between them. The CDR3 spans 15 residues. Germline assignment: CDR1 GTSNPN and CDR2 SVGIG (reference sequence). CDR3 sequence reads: CAWSGAGAMNTEAFF. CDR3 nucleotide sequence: TGTGCCTGGAGTGGGGCAGGGGCTATGAACACTGAAGCTTTCTTT.

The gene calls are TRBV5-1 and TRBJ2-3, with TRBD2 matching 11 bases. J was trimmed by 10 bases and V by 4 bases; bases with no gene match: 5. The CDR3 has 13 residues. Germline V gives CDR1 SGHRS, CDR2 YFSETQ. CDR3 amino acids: CASSGGTSGAQYF. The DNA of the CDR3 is TGCGCCAGCAGCGGGGGGACTAGCGGAGCGCAGTATTTT.